These 6 T cell receptor beta chains were all obtained from the same sample, sequenced in a study of glioma-infiltrating T cells. Using RNA template, CDR3s of TCR alpha and beta were amplified with iRepertoire arm-PCR. TCRdb itself ran the multiplex PCR reads through MiXCR, one entry per CDR3 protein. The sample lists 44,000 or so distinct CDR3 sequences, around 22% occurring once. Source material: glioma tissue, nonneoplastic brain tissue, or PBMCs (not recorded which). Receptors were obtained from a human donor with low-grade glioma or glioblastoma, undergoing nonglioma brain surgery, or in good health (not recorded which).

Worth noting for this clonotype: It may be a read error: a sequence one base away is much more abundant. This chain uses TRBV2 with TRBJ2-3; D uncertain. Looked up from germline, CDR1 is SNHLY and CDR2 is FYNNEI. This CDR3 contains 15 residues. The chain's CDR3 is CASSETFDLTDMQYF. For the CDR3, the DNA is TGTGCCAGCAGTGAAACGTTCGACCTCACAGATATGCAGTATTTT.

This clonotype has ten or more counts. The chain is built from TRBV6-4 and TRBJ2-1, with 7 bases identical to TRBD1. V shed 0 bases and J 8 bases; nucleotides not matched to a gene: 4. The germline CDR1 and CDR2 sequences are MRHNA and SNTAGT. The CDR3 spans 14 residues. This CDR3 is CASSDSEGADEQFF. CDR3 DNA: TGTGCCAGCAGTGACTCAGAGGGGGCGGATGAGCAGTTCTTC.

Ten or more counts support this clonotype. Given a much more abundant clone one base away, this may be a read error. The V and J genes are TRBV15 and TRBJ2-4; no definite D call. The CDR3 covers 11 residues. CDR1 is LNHNV and CDR2 is YYDKDF in the germline V gene (reference sequence). This CDR3 is CAASDENIQYF. For the CDR3, the DNA is TGTGCCGCCAGCGATGAAAACATTCAGTACTTC.

This clonotype is termed medium-sized. A much more abundant neighbour one base away suggests this may be a read error. This sequence joins TRBV27 and TRBJ2-1, with no clear D. The germline gives CDR1 MNHEY, CDR2 SMNVEV (reference sequence). This CDR3 region has 16 residues. DNA of the CDR3: TGTGCCGGCAGTTTAGAATGGCCTGCGTCCTACAATGAGCAGTTCTTC. Protein: CAGSLEWPASYNEQFF.

This clonotype was seen many times. The rearrangement links TRBV20-1 to TRBJ1-3; 10 nucleotides agree with TRBD1. The trim removed 6 bases at V and 9 bases at J, leaving 8 bases unmatched. This CDR3 region has 13 residues. Per the germline V gene, CDR1 is DFQATT and CDR2 is SNEGSKA (reference sequence). CDR3 sequence: CSARHGQGGTIYF. DNA of the CDR3: TGCAGTGCGCGACACGGACAGGGGGGCACCATATATTTT.

This clonotype was counted at least ten times. The chain joins TRBV4-1 to TRBJ2-2; 13 nucleotides line up with TRBD2. The CDR3 has 18 residues. Germline CDR1 is MGHRA and CDR2 is YSYEKL. Trimming removed 0 bases from V and 4 bases from J; junction bases left unmatched: 5. This chain's CDR3 is CASSQDTSGGAITGELFF. DNA for the CDR3: TGCGCCAGCAGCCAAGATACTAGCGGGGGGGCCATCACCGGGGAGCTGTTTTTT.